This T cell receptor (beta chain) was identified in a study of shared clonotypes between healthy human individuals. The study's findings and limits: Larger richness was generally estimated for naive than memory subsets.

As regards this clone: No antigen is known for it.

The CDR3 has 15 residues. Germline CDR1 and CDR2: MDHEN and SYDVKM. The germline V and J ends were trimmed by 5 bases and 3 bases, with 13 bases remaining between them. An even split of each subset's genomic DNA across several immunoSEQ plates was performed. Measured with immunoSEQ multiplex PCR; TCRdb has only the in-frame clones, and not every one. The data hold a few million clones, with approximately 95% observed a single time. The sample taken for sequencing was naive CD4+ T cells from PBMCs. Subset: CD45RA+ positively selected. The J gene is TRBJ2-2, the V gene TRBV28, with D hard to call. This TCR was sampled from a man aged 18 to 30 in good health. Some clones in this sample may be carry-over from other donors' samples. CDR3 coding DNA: TGTGCCAGCAGTCGCGTAGCTGTAGACACCGGGGAGCTGTTTTTT. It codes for CASSRVAVDTGELFF.